The clone carrying this TCR beta chain was seen a handful of times. The antigen is undetermined. Germline CDR1 is SGHRS and CDR2 is YFSETQ. V lost 0 bases, J lost 11 bases, and 14 bases lay in between. The CDR3 is made up of 13 amino acids. This entry is derived from a study of blood T cells in healthy people across ages. Study-level findings and limits: Older age went with lower TCR beta diversity per million T cells, in a roughly linear way. Strongly correlated with naive T cell percentage was TCR beta diversity.

The extraction recovered at least 6 micrograms of total RNA per sample. Alongside a J-beta primer mix, a sample-barcoded 5' primer served in a second PCR lasting 7 to 11 cycles. TCRdb re-analysed the 5' RACE reads in MiXCR, keeping a single row per CDR3 protein. Seen here are some 860,000 distinct CDR3 sequences, roughly three fifths observed once, and the top ten hold roughly 26%. The J gene is TRBJ2-5, the V gene TRBV5-1; D gene uncertain. The material sequenced was blood. The receptor's source is a man aged 40-49 years in good health. CDR3 loop: CASSLDPESEQYF. The CDR3 bases are TGCGCCAGCAGCTTGGACCCCGAAAGTGAGCAGTACTTC.